The TCR beta chain described here comes from a study of T cells after somatic rescue of genetic block. TCRdb's copy holds only in-frame clones and misses some; the assay was immunoSEQ multiplex PCR. The sample shows under 150,000 clones, just over 90% of them seen only once. CDR3 size: 16 residues. The chain joins TRBV12-2 to TRBJ1-5; the table's D gene call, TRBD1, was not cross checked with the DNA. TRBV12-2 is recorded as a pseudogene. The sequenced material came from peripheral blood mononuclear cells (PBMCs). The sequence was collected from a woman aged 18-29 years. DNA for the CDR3: TGTGCAAGTCGCTTAGAACAGGGAAGGATCAATCAGCCCCAGCATTTT. Protein: CASRLEQGRINQPQHF.